Below are 12 T cell receptor beta chains sequenced from a single sample in a study of T cells in Graves' hyperthyroidism and ophthalmopathy. Amplified regions were TCR beta CDR3 sequences from RNA transcripts. With the HTBI primer set, the TCR CDR3 went through a first round of RT-PCR. TCRdb passed the multiplex PCR reads through MiXCR, listing each CDR3 protein once. The table lists roughly 500,000 distinct CDR3 sequences, around 16% of them singletons. Material: blood. These receptors all come from a woman aged 25 to 45 with Graves' ophthalmopathy.

This clonotype appeared a single time. The genes are TRBV20-1 and TRBJ2-7; TRBD1 matches 12 bases. CDR1 is DFQATT and CDR2 is SNEGSKA in the germline V gene (reference sequence). The CDR3 is 14 amino acids. Trimming cost V 6 bases and J 6 bases; bases outside gene matches: 9. As DNA, the CDR3 is TGCAGTGCATCCCCGGGACAGGGGGCCTTCGAGCAGTACTTC. This gives the protein CSASPGQGAFEQYF.

In this sample, this clonotype turned up a few times. The chain has TRBV5-5 and TRBJ2-5; 10 bases are shared with TRBD2. The V gene end was trimmed by 9 bases and the J gene end by 7 bases; junction bases not matched to a gene: 12. The CDR3 loop spans 14 amino acids. Germline values: CDR1 SGHKS, CDR2 YYEKEE (reference sequence). DNA for the CDR3: TGTGCCACTTCTTTTGGACTAGCGGAAACGACCCAGTACTTC. Protein sequence: CATSFGLAETTQYF.

This clonotype has a handful of counts. The chain links TRBV20-1 to TRBJ2-5, with 8 bases lining up with TRBD1. In germline, CDR1 is DFQATT, CDR2 SNEGSKA (reference sequence). The CDR3 consists of 12 residues. The CDR3 spells CRGQGVEETQYF. The CDR3 bases are TGCAGAGGACAGGGCGTAGAAGAGACCCAGTACTTC.

This clonotype occurred once. With a much larger clone just one base away, this may be a read error. V and J are TRBV28 and TRBJ1-1; D might be TRBD1 (6 bases). CDR1 is MDHEN and CDR2 is SYDVKM in the germline V gene. The CDR3 extends over 12 amino acids. In nucleotides, the CDR3 is TGTGTCAGCAGCCTCAACAGGGTTTCGGCTTTCTTT. Amino acid sequence: CVSSLNRVSAFF.

This clonotype was recorded many times. The chain couples TRBV20-1 to TRBJ2-1; D gene uncertain. Germline assignment: CDR1 DFQATT and CDR2 SNEGSKA (reference sequence). There are 14 residues in the CDR3. V was shortened by 5 bases and J by 4 bases, with 15 bases between the two germline ends. CDR3 amino acids: CSAWGLGGYNEQFF. Here the CDR3 DNA reads TGCAGTGCTTGGGGATTGGGCGGTTACAATGAGCAGTTCTTC.

Comments on this clonotype: This sequence may be a read error, since a much larger clone differs from it by one base. CDR3 amino acids: CATSEMDRGIPDTQYF. DNA for the CDR3: TGTGCCACCAGTGAGATGGACAGGGGGATCCCAGATACGCAGTATTTT. This chain connects TRBV2 to TRBJ2-3; TRBD1 aligns across 10 bases. The CDR3 has 16 residues. From germline, CDR1 is SNHLY and CDR2 FYNNEI. The full variable domain, completed using reference TRBV2 and TRBJ2-3, is EPEVTQTPSHQVTQMGQEVILRCVPISNHLYFYWYRQILGQKVEFLVSFYNNEISEKSEIFDDQFSVERPDGSNFTLKIRSTKLEDSAMYFCATSEMDRGIPDTQYFGPGTRLTVL.

DNA for the CDR3: TGTGCCAGCAGTTGGTGGGGCCGGACTAATTCACCCCTCCACTTT. Translation gives CASSWWGRTNSPLHF. J is TRBJ1-6 and V is TRBV6-5, with D possibly being TRBD1 (5 bases). The CDR3 sequence is 15 residues long. V lost 4 bases, J lost 6 bases, and 13 bases lay in between. Germline CDR1 reads MNHEY; CDR2 reads SVGAGI.

This clonotype was seen just once. The rearrangement uses TRBV19 and TRBJ2-1; the match to TRBD1 covers 8 bases. Per the germline V gene, CDR1 is LNHDA and CDR2 is SQIVND (reference sequence). The CDR3 is 13 amino acids. Trimming cost V 4 bases and J 14 bases; bases outside gene matches: 10. The CDR3 region has the DNA TGTGCCAGTAGTACCGGGACAGGTCCCTGGAAGTTCTTC. Protein product: CASSTGTGPWKFF.

This clonotype was found a few times. The V gene is TRBV11-1, the J gene TRBJ1-6, with 8 bases lining up with TRBD1. CDR1 SGHAT and CDR2 FQDESV come from the germline V gene (reference sequence). Trimming cost V 5 bases and J 9 bases; bases outside gene matches: 9. The CDR3 consists of 15 residues. CDR3 in DNA: TGTGCCAGCAGCACCCGAGACAGGGGTCGTTCACCCCTCCACTTT. Protein: CASSTRDRGRSPLHF.

This clonotype has only a few counts. The chain has TRBV28 and TRBJ2-7; tentatively, D is TRBD2 (7 bases). The CDR3 spans 15 residues. Germline V lookup: CDR1 MDHEN, CDR2 SYDVKM. Trimming stripped 1 base from V and 3 bases from J, with 13 bases between. CDR3 in amino acids: CASSLLGGGGYEQYF. CDR3 in DNA: TGTGCCAGCAGTTTATTGGGGGGGGGCGGCTACGAGCAGTACTTC.

This sequence joins TRBV6-1 and TRBJ2-3, with D maybe TRBD1 (5 bases). CDR1 and CDR2 from the germline V gene are MNHNS and SASEGT. V was pared by 7 bases and J by 3 bases, with 14 bases between. This CDR3 has 14 amino acids. The CDR3 is CASNPQGSTDTQYF. The CDR3, as DNA: TGTGCCAGCAACCCCCAGGGATCGACAGATACGCAGTATTTT.

This clonotype was recorded at least ten times. The rearrangement joins TRBV2 to TRBJ1-2, with TRBD1 identical over 10 bases. The V gene's germline CDR1 is SNHLY and CDR2 FYNNEI. The V segment lost 3 bases and the J segment 5 bases; nucleotides outside the gene matches: 3. There are 14 residues in the CDR3. CDR3 DNA sequence: TGTGCCAGCAGTGAGGACAGGGGGAGGTATGGCTACACCTTC. Protein product: CASSEDRGRYGYTF.